The 15 T cell receptor beta chains listed next were all sequenced from one sample in a study of blood T cell repertoires in COVID-19. Profiled with immunoSEQ multiplex PCR; TCRdb holds only in-frame clones, not every one. This sample has 250,000 to 350,000 clones, with roughly nine tenths found just once. Sequencing input: PBMCs or T cells enriched from blood (not recorded which). Every receptor here comes from a woman aged 50 to 65 who had been exposed to COVID-19.

This chain joins TRBV19 and TRBJ2-7, with 9 bases matching TRBD1. The germline gives CDR1 LNHDA, CDR2 SQIVND (reference sequence). The CDR3 loop spans 12 amino acids. CDR3: CSARDRAYEQYF. The CDR3 DNA reads TGTTCAGCCCGGGACAGGGCCTACGAGCAGTACTTC. Based on the CDR3 plus reference TRBV19 and TRBJ2-7, the full variable domain is DGGITQSPKYLFRKEGQNVTLSCEQNLNHDAMYWYRQDPGQGLRLIYYSQIVNDFQKGDIAEGYSVSREKKESFPLTVTSAQKNPTAFYLCSARDRAYEQYFGPGTRLTVT.

The count of this clone is one. The gene calls are TRBV5-1 and TRBJ1-1; 10 bases align to TRBD1. This CDR3 has 16 amino acids. V was clipped by 3 bases and J by 0 bases; unmatched bases: 5. CDR1 SGHRS and CDR2 YFSETQ come from the germline V gene. The CDR3, as DNA: TGCGCCAGCAGCTGGCGGACAGGGGGTATGAACACTGAAGCTTTCTTT. This gives the protein CASSWRTGGMNTEAFF.

The chain joins TRBV7-9 to TRBJ2-5; TRBD2 might be the D (6 bases). CDR1 and CDR2 (germline): SEHNR, FQNEAQ (reference sequence). V dropped 0 bases and J dropped 3 bases, with 8 bases sitting between them. This CDR3 spans 14 amino acids. The CDR3 DNA sequence: TGTGCCAGCAGCTTAGCCCGGGAGAAAGAGACCCAGTACTTC. Its translation: CASSLAREKETQYF.

The chain links TRBV10-2 to TRBJ1-5; 7 bases are a match to TRBD1. CDR1 WSHSY and CDR2 SAAADI come from the germline V gene. The CDR3 is 14 amino acids. V lost 6 bases to trimming and J lost 2 bases; unmatched junction nucleotides: 4. The chain's CDR3 is CASSTGEGNQPQHF. As DNA, the CDR3 is TGCGCCAGCAGCACAGGGGAGGGCAATCAGCCCCAGCATTTT.

The chain couples TRBV19 to TRBJ1-5; D not certain. The V gene's germline CDR1 is LNHDA and CDR2 SQIVND (reference sequence). The CDR3 is made up of 19 amino acids. Trimming took off 5 bases at V and 6 bases at J, with 29 bases between the two ends. The CDR3 spells CASSLKTIQGRRDLQPQHF. The CDR3 DNA follows: TGTGCCAGTAGTCTAAAAACCATCCAAGGAAGGAGGGATCTTCAGCCCCAGCATTTT.

This rearrangement joins TRBV6-5 to TRBJ1-1; unclear D gene. V was cut by 0 bases and J by 3 bases, with 8 bases left in between. The CDR3 runs 14 residues. In germline, CDR1 is MNHEY, CDR2 SVGAGI. CDR3 region: CASSYSYAYTEAFF. The CDR3 nucleotides are TGTGCCAGCAGTTACTCCTATGCCTACACTGAAGCTTTCTTT.

The chain links TRBV20-1 to TRBJ2-7, with D perhaps TRBD1 (5 bases). CDR1 is DFQATT and CDR2 is SNEGSKA in the germline V gene (reference sequence). V lost 4 bases and J lost 6, with 10 bases in between. This CDR3 is built from 11 residues. The CDR3 loop reads CSAIDSSEQYF. In DNA, the CDR3 is TGCAGTGCTATCGACAGTTCCGAGCAGTACTTC.

The chain employs TRBV30 and TRBJ1-1, with 8 bases lining up with TRBD1. This CDR3 is 15 amino acids long. Germline V lookup: CDR1 GTSNPN, CDR2 SVGIG (reference sequence). Unmatched junction bases numbered 9, after V lost 2 bases and J lost 4 bases. In DNA, the CDR3 is TGTGCCTGGAGTTCGCAGGGGGCGTCCGGCACTGAAGCTTTCTTT. Protein product: CAWSSQGASGTEAFF.

The chain has TRBV10-3 and TRBJ2-3; tentatively, D is TRBD2 (5 bases). CDR3 length equals 15 residues. The V gene lost 0 bases and the J gene lost 5 bases, with 12 bases spanning the gap. Germline loops: CDR1 ENHRY, CDR2 SYGVKD. The DNA for the CDR3 is TGTGCCATCAGTGAGTCGAGCTGGGAGATAGATACGCAGTATTTT. Protein sequence: CAISESSWEIDTQYF.

This chain connects TRBV4-1 to TRBJ1-1, with D unresolved. Trimming cost V 0 bases and J 7 bases, with 9 bases left between them. Germline lookup yields CDR1 MGHRA and CDR2 YSYEKL. The CDR3 has 13 residues. CDR3 in amino acids: CASSQDEGIEAFF. In DNA, the CDR3 is TGCGCCAGCAGCCAAGATGAGGGAATTGAAGCTTTCTTT.

The V and J genes are TRBV18 and TRBJ2-5; D perhaps matches TRBD1 (6 bases). Germline V CDR1 and CDR2: KGHSH, LQKENI. This CDR3 has 16 residues. Trimming cost V 3 bases and J 2 bases, with 16 bases left between them. CDR3 protein: CASSPSGQYSQETQYF. The CDR3 region has the DNA TGTGCCAGCTCACCCTCCGGACAGTATTCACAAGAGACCCAGTACTTC.

This chain uses TRBV5-1 with TRBJ2-5, with TRBD1 identical over 9 bases. In germline, CDR1 is SGHRS, CDR2 YFSETQ. This CDR3 comprises 15 residues. V shed 3 bases and J 4 bases; nucleotides not matched to a gene: 7. The CDR3 DNA follows: TGCGCCAGCAGCTCGGACAGGGGAATCGCAGAGACCCAGTACTTC. This sequence encodes CASSSDRGIAETQYF.

The J gene is TRBJ2-1, the V gene TRBV29-1; 10 bases map to TRBD2. This CDR3 contains 13 residues. Germline assignment: CDR1 SQVTM and CDR2 ANQGSEA. The trim removed 3 bases at V and 9 bases at J, leaving 5 bases unmatched. The CDR3 region is CSVDQRGGTEQFF. The DNA for the CDR3 is TGCAGCGTTGACCAGCGGGGGGGCACTGAGCAGTTCTTC.

The rearrangement uses TRBV30 and TRBJ1-1; no reliable D call. In germline, CDR1 is GTSNPN, CDR2 SVGIG (reference sequence). This CDR3 has 13 residues. Deletions cut 3 bases from V and 7 bases from J, with 15 bases between. The CDR3 DNA is TGTGCCTGGAGGGACCGGGGTTTAGGTGAAGCTTTCTTT. Its translation is CAWRDRGLGEAFF. The full variable domain, with the rest looked up from reference TRBV30 and TRBJ1-1, is SQTIHQWPATLVQPVGSPLSLECTVEGTSNPNLYWYRQAAGRGLQLLFYSVGIGQISSEVPQNLSASRPQDRQFILSSKKLLLSDSGFYLCAWRDRGLGEAFFGQGTRLTVV.

The V call is TRBV15, the J call TRBJ2-3; a weak D match, TRBD2 (6 bases). CDR3 size: 14 residues. V shed 3 bases and J shed 3 bases, with 10 bases lying between them. CDR1 and CDR2 (germline): LNHNV, YYDKDF (reference sequence). The CDR3 DNA reads as TGTGCCACCAGCAGCGGGGGTGGGACAGATACGCAGTATTTT. Translating it yields CATSSGGGTDTQYF.